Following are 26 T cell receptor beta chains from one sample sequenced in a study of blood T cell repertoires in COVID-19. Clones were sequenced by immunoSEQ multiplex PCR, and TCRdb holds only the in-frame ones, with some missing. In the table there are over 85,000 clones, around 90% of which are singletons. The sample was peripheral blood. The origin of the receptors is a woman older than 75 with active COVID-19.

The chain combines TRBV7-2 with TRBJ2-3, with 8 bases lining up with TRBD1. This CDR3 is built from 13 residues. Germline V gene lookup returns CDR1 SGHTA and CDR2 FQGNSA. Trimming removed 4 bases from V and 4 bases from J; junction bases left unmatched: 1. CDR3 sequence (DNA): TGTGCCAGCAGCTCGGACAGGGCAGATACGCAGTATTTT. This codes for CASSSDRADTQYF.

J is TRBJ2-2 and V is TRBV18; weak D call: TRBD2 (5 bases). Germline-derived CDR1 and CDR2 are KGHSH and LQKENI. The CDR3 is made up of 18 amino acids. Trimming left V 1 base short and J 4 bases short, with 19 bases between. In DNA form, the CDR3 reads TGTGCCAGCTCACCACAAGATCCGGGGTACCGCGGCACCGGGGAGCTGTTTTTT. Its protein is CASSPQDPGYRGTGELFF.

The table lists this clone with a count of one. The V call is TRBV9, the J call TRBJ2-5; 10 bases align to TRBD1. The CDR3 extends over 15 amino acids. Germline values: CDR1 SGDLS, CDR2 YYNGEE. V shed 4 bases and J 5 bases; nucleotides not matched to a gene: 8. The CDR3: CASSFRQGAWETQYF. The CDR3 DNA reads TGTGCCAGCAGCTTCAGACAGGGGGCTTGGGAGACCCAGTACTTC.

CDR3 coding DNA: TGCGCCAGCAGCTTGGAAGGGGGGGCGCGCACTGAAGCTTTCTTT. Translated, it gives CASSLEGGARTEAFF. The chain is built from TRBV5-1 and TRBJ1-1; D might be TRBD1 (6 bases). Deletions cut 0 bases from V and 4 bases from J, with 13 bases between. The CDR3 is 15 residues long. Germline CDR1 reads SGHRS; CDR2 reads YFSETQ.

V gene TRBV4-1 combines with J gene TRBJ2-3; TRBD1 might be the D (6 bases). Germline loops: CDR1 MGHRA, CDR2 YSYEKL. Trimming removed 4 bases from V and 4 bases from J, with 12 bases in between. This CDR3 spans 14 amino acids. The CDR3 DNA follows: TGCGCCAGCAGCCCTCGACAGGACTCAGATACGCAGTATTTT. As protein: CASSPRQDSDTQYF.

The CDR3 nucleotides read TGTGCCATCAGTAATCCGTGGGGGGGGTCCGGGGAGCTGTTTTTT. It yields the protein CAISNPWGGSGELFF. V gene TRBV10-3 combines with J gene TRBJ2-2; 7 positions match TRBD2. Per the germline V gene, CDR1 is ENHRY and CDR2 is SYGVKD. The CDR3 totals 15 residues. The V and J ends lost 5 bases and 6 bases, in that order; junction bases with no gene match: 9.

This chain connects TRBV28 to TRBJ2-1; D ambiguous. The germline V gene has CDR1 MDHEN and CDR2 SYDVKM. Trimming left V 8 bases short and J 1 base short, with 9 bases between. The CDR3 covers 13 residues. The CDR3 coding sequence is TGTGCCAGCCGAGGTATATCCTACAATGAGCAGTTCTTC. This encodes CASRGISYNEQFF.

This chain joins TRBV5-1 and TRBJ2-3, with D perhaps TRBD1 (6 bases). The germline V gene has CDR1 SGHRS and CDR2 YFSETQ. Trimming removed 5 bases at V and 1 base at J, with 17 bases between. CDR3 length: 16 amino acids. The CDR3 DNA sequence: TGCGCCAGCAGAGGAGGACAGATAGTCGGCACAGATACGCAGTATTTT. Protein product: CASRGGQIVGTDTQYF. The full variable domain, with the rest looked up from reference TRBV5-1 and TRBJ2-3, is KAGVTQTPRYLIKTRGQQVTLSCSPISGHRSVSWYQQTPGQGLQFLFEYFSETQRNKGNFPGRFSGRQFSNSRSEMNVSTLELGDSALYLCASRGGQIVGTDTQYFGPGTRLTVL.

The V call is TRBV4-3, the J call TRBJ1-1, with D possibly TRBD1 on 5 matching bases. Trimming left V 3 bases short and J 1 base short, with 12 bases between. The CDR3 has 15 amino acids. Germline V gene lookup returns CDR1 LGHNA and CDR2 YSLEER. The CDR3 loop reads CASSQIVGGNTEAFF. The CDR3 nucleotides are TGCGCCAGCAGCCAGATAGTGGGGGGGAACACTGAAGCTTTCTTT.

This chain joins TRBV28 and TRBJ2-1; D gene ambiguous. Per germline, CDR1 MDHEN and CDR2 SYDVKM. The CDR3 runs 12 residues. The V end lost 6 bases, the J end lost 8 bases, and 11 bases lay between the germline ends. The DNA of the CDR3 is TGTGCCAGCAGGTTAGCCAGCGATGAGCAGTTCTTC. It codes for CASRLASDEQFF.

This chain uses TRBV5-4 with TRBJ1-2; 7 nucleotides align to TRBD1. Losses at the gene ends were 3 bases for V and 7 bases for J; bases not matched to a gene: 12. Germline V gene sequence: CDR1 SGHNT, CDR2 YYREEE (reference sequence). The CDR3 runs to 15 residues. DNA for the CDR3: TGTGCCAGCAGCTCAGAGACAGGGTATCGTCGTGGCTACACCTTC. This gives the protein CASSSETGYRRGYTF.

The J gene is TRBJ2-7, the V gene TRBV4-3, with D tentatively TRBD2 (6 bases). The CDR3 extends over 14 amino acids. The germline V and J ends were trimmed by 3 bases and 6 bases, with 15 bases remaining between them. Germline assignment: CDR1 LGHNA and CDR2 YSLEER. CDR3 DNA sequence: TGCGCCAGCAGCCAGGCAGGAGGGGACCCCGAGCAGTACTTC. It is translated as CASSQAGGDPEQYF.

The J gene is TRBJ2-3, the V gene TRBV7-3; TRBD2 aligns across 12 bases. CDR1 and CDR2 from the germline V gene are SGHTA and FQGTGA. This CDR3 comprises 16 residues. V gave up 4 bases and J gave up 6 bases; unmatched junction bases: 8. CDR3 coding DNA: TGTGCCAGCAGCTCATATAGGACTAGCGGGACCGATACGCAGTATTTT. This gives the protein CASSSYRTSGTDTQYF.

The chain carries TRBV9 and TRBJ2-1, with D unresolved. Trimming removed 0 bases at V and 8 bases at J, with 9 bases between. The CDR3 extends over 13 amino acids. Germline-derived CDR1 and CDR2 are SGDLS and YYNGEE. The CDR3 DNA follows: TGTGCCAGCAGCGTAGACTCGCCGGATGAGCAGTTCTTC. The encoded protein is CASSVDSPDEQFF.

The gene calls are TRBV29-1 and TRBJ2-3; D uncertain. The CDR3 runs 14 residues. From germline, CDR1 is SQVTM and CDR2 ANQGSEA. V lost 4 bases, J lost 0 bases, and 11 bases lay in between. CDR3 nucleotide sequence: TGCAGCGTTGGCCCCCTCGAGAGCACAGATACGCAGTATTTT. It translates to CSVGPLESTDTQYF.

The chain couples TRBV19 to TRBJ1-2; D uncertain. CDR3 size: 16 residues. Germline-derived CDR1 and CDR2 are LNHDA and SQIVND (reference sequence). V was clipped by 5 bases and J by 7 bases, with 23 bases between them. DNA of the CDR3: TGTGCCAGTAGTCGGCTCCCTAGGATGTCCTATCTTGGCTACACCTTC. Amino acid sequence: CASSRLPRMSYLGYTF.

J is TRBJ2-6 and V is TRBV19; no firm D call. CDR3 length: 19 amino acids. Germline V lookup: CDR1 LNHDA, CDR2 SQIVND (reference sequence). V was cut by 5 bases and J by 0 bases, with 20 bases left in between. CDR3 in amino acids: CASSPQPGRHSSGANVLTF. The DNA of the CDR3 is TGTGCCAGTAGTCCTCAGCCCGGCAGGCATAGCTCTGGGGCCAACGTCCTGACTTTC.

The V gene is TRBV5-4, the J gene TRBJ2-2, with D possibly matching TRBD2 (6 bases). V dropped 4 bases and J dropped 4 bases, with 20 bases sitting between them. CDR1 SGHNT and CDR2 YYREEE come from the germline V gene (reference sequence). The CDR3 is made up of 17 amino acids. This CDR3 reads CASSPPGTSTGTGELFF. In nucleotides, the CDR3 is TGTGCCAGCAGCCCCCCTGGGACTTCCACGGGCACCGGGGAGCTGTTTTTT.

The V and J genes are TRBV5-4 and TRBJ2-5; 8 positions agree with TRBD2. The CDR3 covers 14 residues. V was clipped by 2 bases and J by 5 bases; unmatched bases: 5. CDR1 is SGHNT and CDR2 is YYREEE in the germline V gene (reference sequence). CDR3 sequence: CASSFRGGLETQYF. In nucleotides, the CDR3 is TGTGCCAGCAGCTTCCGGGGGGGCTTGGAGACCCAGTACTTC.

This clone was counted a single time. CDR3 nucleotide sequence: TGTGCCAGCAGTTTAGATAGGACTAGCAGCACAGATACGCAGTATTTT. This translates into CASSLDRTSSTDTQYF. The chain employs TRBV28 and TRBJ2-3; 8 nucleotides align to TRBD2. Germline V lookup: CDR1 MDHEN, CDR2 SYDVKM. V lost 2 bases and J lost 0; bases outside the gene matches: 4. The CDR3 is made up of 16 amino acids.

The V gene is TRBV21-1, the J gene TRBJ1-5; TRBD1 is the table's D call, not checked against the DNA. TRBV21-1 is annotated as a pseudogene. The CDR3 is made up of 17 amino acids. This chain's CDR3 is CASSKRSNRERNQPQHF. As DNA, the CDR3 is TGTGCCAGCAGCAAAAGAAGTAACAGGGAAAGGAATCAGCCCCAGCATTTT.

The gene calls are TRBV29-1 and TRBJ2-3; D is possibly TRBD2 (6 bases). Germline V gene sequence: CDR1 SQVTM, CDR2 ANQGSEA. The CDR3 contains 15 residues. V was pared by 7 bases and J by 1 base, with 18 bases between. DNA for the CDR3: TGCAGCGGCGAGGGCGGGGCATATGGCACAGATACGCAGTATTTT. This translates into CSGEGGAYGTDTQYF.

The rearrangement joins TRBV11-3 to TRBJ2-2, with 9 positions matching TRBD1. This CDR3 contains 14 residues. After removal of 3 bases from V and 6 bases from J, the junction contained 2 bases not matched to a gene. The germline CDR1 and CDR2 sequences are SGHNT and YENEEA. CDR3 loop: CASSLGQGSGELFF. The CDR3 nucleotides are TGTGCCAGCAGCTTGGGACAGGGCTCCGGGGAGCTGTTTTTT.

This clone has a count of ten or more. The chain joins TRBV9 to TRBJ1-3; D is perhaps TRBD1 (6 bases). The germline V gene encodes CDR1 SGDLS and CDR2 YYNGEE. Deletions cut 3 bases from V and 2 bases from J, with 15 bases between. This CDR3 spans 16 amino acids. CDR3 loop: CASSASQGRAGNTIYF. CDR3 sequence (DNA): TGTGCCAGCAGCGCGTCTCAGGGGCGGGCTGGAAACACCATATATTTT. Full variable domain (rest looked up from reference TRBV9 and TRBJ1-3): DSGVTQTPKHLITATGQRVTLRCSPRSGDLSVYWYQQSLDQGLQFLIQYYNGEERAKGNILERFSAQQFPDLHSELNLSSLELGDSALYFCASSASQGRAGNTIYFGEGSWLTVV.

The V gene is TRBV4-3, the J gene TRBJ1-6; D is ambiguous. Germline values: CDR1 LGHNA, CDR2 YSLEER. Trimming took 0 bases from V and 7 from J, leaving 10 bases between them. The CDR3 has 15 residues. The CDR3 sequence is CASSQDLVENSPLHF. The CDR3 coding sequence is TGCGCCAGCAGCCAAGATTTAGTCGAGAATTCACCCCTCCACTTT.

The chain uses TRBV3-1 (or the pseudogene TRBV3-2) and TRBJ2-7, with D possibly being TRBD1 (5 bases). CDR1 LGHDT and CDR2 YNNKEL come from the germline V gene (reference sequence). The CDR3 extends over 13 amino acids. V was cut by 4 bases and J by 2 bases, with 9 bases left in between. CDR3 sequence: CASSLRGAYEQYF. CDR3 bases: TGTGCCAGCAGCCTTAGGGGCGCCTACGAGCAGTACTTC.